This TCR beta chain was identified during a study of cytomegalovirus exposure and HLA in healthy donors. With 2 bases clipped from V and 0 bases from J, the junction kept 6 bases outside the gene matches. The CDR3 has 16 amino acids. Germline V gives CDR1 SGHNT, CDR2 YENEEA. Findings and limits, study-wide: Looking again later, the authors saw that most CMV-associated TCR beta chains seemed HLA-restricted. Reports indicated that the classifier achieved high specificity and sensitivity in diagnosing cytomegalovirus status. A link between a missense DCLRE1C variant and TCR beta V- and J-gene trimming emerged from a later analysis. Usually a TCR sequence was rare, but some public TCRs were found in many donors.

Amplification used 60 Vbeta primers and 13 Jbeta primers. TCRdb's copy holds only in-frame clones and misses some; the assay was immunoSEQ multiplex PCR. The repertoire consists of about 200,000 clones, with roughly 73% occurring once and the leading ten covering approximately 2%. As regards this clone: The antigen is not known.

Specimen: PBMCs. This chain connects TRBV11-3 to TRBJ1-1; 7 nucleotides line up with TRBD1. The receptor comes from a woman aged 25 to 39 in good health and CMV-seropositive. In DNA form, the CDR3 reads TGTGCCAGCAGCTTATCCACGGGACAGATGAACACTGAAGCTTTCTTT. It specifies CASSLSTGQMNTEAFF.